The 27 T cell receptor beta chains below were found in one sample sequenced in a study of OX40 agonist ivuxolimab in advanced cancers. Using immunoSEQ multiplex PCR, the repertoire was profiled, and TCRdb retains in-frame clones only, with some absent. The profile shows fewer than 70,000 clones, about 89% of them singletons. The sequenced sample was CD4+ or CD8+ T cells sorted from blood, obtained in a trial of the OX40 agonist ivuxolimab. The source of these receptors is an adult with an advanced solid tumor such as melanoma, head and neck, liver or kidney cancer.

The rearrangement links TRBV5-1 to TRBJ2-3, with 7 bases that match TRBD1. From germline, CDR1 is SGHRS and CDR2 YFSETQ. The J segment lost 0 bases and the V segment lost 7 bases, leaving 5 bases of the junction unmatched. This CDR3 comprises 14 residues. Written as DNA, the CDR3 is TGCGCCAGCCGGGGACAGACTAGCACAGATACGCAGTATTTT. It codes for CASRGQTSTDTQYF.

V is TRBV5-1 and J is TRBJ1-6; D call uncertain. This CDR3 is 15 amino acids long. The germline V gene has CDR1 SGHRS and CDR2 YFSETQ. V gave up 0 bases and J gave up 8 bases, with 12 bases separating them. CDR3 in amino acids: CASSLALGNHSPLHF. DNA for the CDR3: TGCGCCAGCAGCTTGGCACTGGGCAACCATTCACCCCTCCACTTT.

The V and J genes are TRBV30 and TRBJ1-2, with D tentatively TRBD1 (5 bases). CDR1 is GTSNPN and CDR2 is SVGIG in the germline V gene (reference sequence). The germline V and J ends were trimmed by 8 bases and 2 bases, with 15 bases remaining between them. This CDR3 has 13 amino acids. The CDR3 region is CAEGPLGNYGYTF. DNA of the CDR3: TGTGCCGAGGGACCATTGGGGAACTATGGCTACACCTTC.

This clone was seen more than once but under ten times. The rearrangement joins TRBV5-1 to TRBJ2-6; D is unclear. V was trimmed by 0 bases and J by 4 bases, leaving 11 bases between them. The CDR3 runs 16 residues. From germline, CDR1 is SGHRS and CDR2 YFSETQ. The DNA for the CDR3 is TGCGCCAGCAGCTTGGGGCGCACGGCGGGGGCCAACGTCCTGACTTTC. Amino acid sequence: CASSLGRTAGANVLTF.

The chain joins TRBV7-6 to TRBJ2-6, with 9 bases that match TRBD1. This CDR3 region has 17 residues. Looked up from germline, CDR1 is SGHVS and CDR2 is FNYEAQ. The J segment lost 1 base and the V segment lost 6 bases, leaving 7 bases of the junction unmatched. This chain's CDR3 is CASRPDGTGSGANVLTF. The CDR3, as DNA: TGTGCCAGCAGACCAGATGGGACAGGGTCTGGGGCCAACGTCCTGACTTTC.

This chain's CDR3 is CASTGQGADQPQHF. CDR3 DNA sequence: TGTGCCAGCACAGGACAGGGCGCCGATCAGCCCCAGCATTTT. The chain combines TRBV6-6 with TRBJ1-5; TRBD1 matches 8 bases. The V and J ends lost 7 bases and 5 bases, in that order; junction bases with no gene match: 7. Germline V gene lookup returns CDR1 MNHNY and CDR2 SVGAGI (reference sequence). This CDR3 comprises 14 residues.

The chain joins TRBV5-4 to TRBJ1-4; D is unclear. Germline V gene lookup returns CDR1 SGHNT and CDR2 YYREEE (reference sequence). Trimming removed 0 bases from V and 12 bases from J, with 12 bases in between. This CDR3 comprises 13 residues. DNA for the CDR3: TGTGCCAGCAGCTTGGGGCCGATGGAACAACTGTTTTTT. It encodes CASSLGPMEQLFF.

The V call is TRBV7-8, the J call TRBJ2-1, with 9 bases fitting TRBD1. Trimming cost V 4 bases and J 6 bases; bases outside gene matches: 7. Germline lookup yields CDR1 SGHVS and CDR2 FQNEAQ. CDR3 length equals 15 residues. CDR3 region: CASSSTGGEANEQFF. The CDR3 DNA sequence: TGTGCCAGCAGCTCAACAGGGGGCGAAGCCAATGAGCAGTTCTTC. Combining the CDR3 with reference TRBV7-8 and TRBJ2-1 gives the whole variable domain GAGVSQSPRYKVAKRGQDVALRCDPISGHVSLFWYQQALGQGPEFLTYFQNEAQLDKSGLPSDRFFAERPEGSVSTLKIQRTQQEDSAVYLCASSSTGGEANEQFFGPGTRLTVL.

This chain links TRBV7-3 with TRBJ2-1; 8 nucleotides line up with TRBD2. Germline CDR1 and CDR2: SGHTA and FQGTGA. This CDR3 is 18 amino acids long. Trimming took 4 bases from V and 4 from J; bases not matched to a gene: 15. This CDR3 reads CASSSLPPGSGIYNEQFF. The CDR3 coding sequence is TGTGCCAGCAGCTCTCTCCCCCCGGGTAGCGGGATATACAATGAGCAGTTCTTC.

The chain is built from TRBV6-1 and TRBJ2-7; 8 bases line up with TRBD1. This CDR3 spans 14 amino acids. V was clipped by 6 bases and J by 5 bases; unmatched bases: 9. Germline V gene data show CDR1 as MNHNS and CDR2 as SASEGT. Here the CDR3 reads CASSLDRGLHEQYF. The CDR3, as DNA: TGTGCCAGCAGCTTAGACAGGGGTCTACACGAGCAGTACTTC.

This clone was recorded once. The CDR3 sequence: CASSEGRSGANVLTF. The CDR3 nucleotides read TGTGCCAGCAGTGAGGGTCGCTCTGGGGCCAACGTCCTGACTTTC. The chain uses TRBV6-1 and TRBJ2-6; D is undetermined. This CDR3 spans 15 amino acids. Germline CDR1 and CDR2: MNHNS and SASEGT. Deletions cut 3 bases from V and 0 bases from J, with 6 bases between.

J is TRBJ1-3 and V is TRBV18; TRBD1 aligns across 9 bases. The CDR3 contains 17 residues. Trimming at V came to 6 bases and at J to 0 bases, leaving 9 bases not matched to a gene. Germline loops: CDR1 KGHSH, CDR2 LQKENI. CDR3 nucleotide sequence: TGTGCCAGCTCCCCCGGGACAGGGAGATTCTCTGGAAACACCATATATTTT. Protein: CASSPGTGRFSGNTIYF.

The J gene is TRBJ1-1, the V gene TRBV2; perhaps TRBD1 as D (5 bases). The ends were cut back, 4 bases at V and 5 bases at J, with 14 bases in the middle. The CDR3 has 14 residues. CDR1 and CDR2 from the germline V gene are SNHLY and FYNNEI. The CDR3 region is CASSVQGSGTEAFF. CDR3 nucleotides: TGTGCCAGCAGTGTGCAGGGTTCAGGGACTGAAGCTTTCTTT.

The J gene is TRBJ2-7, the V gene TRBV10-1; tentatively, D is TRBD1 or TRBD2 (5 bases each). The CDR3 sequence is 14 residues long. Germline loops: CDR1 WNHNN, CDR2 SYGVQD (reference sequence). V shed 2 bases and J shed 5 bases, with 13 bases lying between them. The CDR3 nucleotides are TGCGCCAGCAGTGAGGCTGGGACCTACAACGAGCAGTACTTC. Translating it yields CASSEAGTYNEQYF.

The table lists this clone with a few counts. The chain uses TRBV4-3 and TRBJ1-4; the match to TRBD1 covers 7 bases. Per germline, CDR1 LGHNA and CDR2 YSLEER. The CDR3 runs to 16 residues. The trim removed 2 bases at V and 6 bases at J, leaving 9 bases unmatched. The CDR3 loop reads CASSQPPTGRDEKLFF. CDR3 bases: TGCGCCAGCAGCCAACCACCGACAGGGAGGGATGAAAAACTGTTTTTT.

The chain couples TRBV2 to TRBJ1-5; the match to TRBD1 covers 9 bases. This CDR3 is 15 amino acids long. CDR1 and CDR2 (germline): SNHLY, FYNNEI. Losses at the gene ends were 6 bases for V and 6 bases for J; bases not matched to a gene: 9. The CDR3 loop is CASRSDRGGGQPQHF. The CDR3 DNA is TGTGCCAGCAGGTCGGACAGGGGCGGGGGTCAGCCCCAGCATTTT.

The rearrangement uses TRBV4-3 and TRBJ1-4; 7 nucleotides line up with TRBD1. V shed 3 bases and J 8 bases; nucleotides not matched to a gene: 6. The germline V gene has CDR1 LGHNA and CDR2 YSLEER. This CDR3 spans 14 amino acids. The CDR3 reads CASSQGQPLEKLFF. CDR3 DNA: TGCGCCAGCAGCCAGGGACAGCCTCTCGAAAAACTGTTTTTT.

The chain combines TRBV5-1 with TRBJ2-3; D unresolved. Germline V gene lookup returns CDR1 SGHRS and CDR2 YFSETQ. V was pared by 0 bases and J by 4 bases, with 9 bases between. CDR3 length: 14 amino acids. CDR3 sequence: CASSLGPSSDTQYF. In DNA form, the CDR3 reads TGCGCCAGCAGCTTGGGGCCCTCGTCAGATACGCAGTATTTT.

V and J are TRBV7-2 and TRBJ2-1; no clear D. V lost 5 bases and J lost 5, with 10 bases in between. The germline V gene encodes CDR1 SGHTA and CDR2 FQGNSA. This CDR3 has 13 amino acids. CDR3 sequence (DNA): TGTGCCAGCAGCGGCCCGGCCCACAATGAGCAGTTCTTC. Its protein product is CASSGPAHNEQFF.

The chain couples TRBV5-4 to TRBJ1-1, with D uncertain. With 2 bases removed from V and 2 bases from J, the gap between germline ends came to 10 bases. Germline-derived CDR1 and CDR2 are SGHNT and YYREEE (reference sequence). The CDR3 spans 14 residues. The CDR3 reads CASSFPDLNTEAFF. In DNA, the CDR3 is TGTGCCAGCAGCTTCCCGGATCTAAACACTGAAGCTTTCTTT. Using reference TRBV5-4 and TRBJ1-1 for the parts outside the CDR3, the full variable domain is ETGVTQSPTHLIKTRGQQVTLRCSSQSGHNTVSWYQQALGQGPQFIFQYYREEENGRGNFPPRFSGLQFPNYSSELNVNALELDDSALYLCASSFPDLNTEAFFGQGTRLTVV.

This chain links TRBV6-9 with TRBJ1-1; no clear D gene. This CDR3 spans 14 amino acids. Trimming left V 3 bases short and J 1 base short, with 9 bases between. CDR1 and CDR2 from the germline V gene are MNHGY and SVAAGI. The CDR3 sequence is CASSYSGGNTEAFF. The CDR3 coding sequence is TGTGCCAGCAGTTACTCGGGAGGGAACACTGAAGCTTTCTTT.

The J gene is TRBJ2-5, the V gene TRBV6-6; 9 nucleotides match TRBD1. From germline, CDR1 is MNHNY and CDR2 SVGAGI (reference sequence). The CDR3 loop spans 16 amino acids. V lost 4 bases to trimming and J lost 4 bases; unmatched junction nucleotides: 10. The CDR3 loop is CASSFPPDRGRETQYF. The CDR3 bases are TGTGCCAGCAGTTTCCCCCCGGACAGGGGTCGAGAGACCCAGTACTTC.

This clone was counted between two and nine times. The chain recombines TRBV2 with TRBJ2-3; D is uncertain. Trimming pared 3 bases from V and 1 base from J, leaving 5 bases between. Germline V lookup: CDR1 SNHLY, CDR2 FYNNEI. The CDR3 has 13 amino acids. The DNA for the CDR3 is TGTGCCAGCAGTGACGCAGGCACAGATACGCAGTATTTT. This encodes CASSDAGTDTQYF.

The V and J genes are TRBV7-3 and TRBJ2-6, with TRBD2 identical over 7 bases. This CDR3 comprises 16 residues. The germline CDR1 and CDR2 sequences are SGHTA and FQGTGA. Trimming cost V 0 bases and J 2 bases; bases outside gene matches: 1. The CDR3: CASSLTSGTGANVLTF. The CDR3 region has the DNA TGTGCCAGCAGCTTAACAAGCGGGACTGGGGCCAACGTCCTGACTTTC.

The chain carries TRBV2 and TRBJ2-7; no clear D. Trimming pared 5 bases from V and 1 base from J, leaving 6 bases between. CDR1 and CDR2 (germline): SNHLY, FYNNEI. The CDR3 contains 12 residues. The CDR3 region has the DNA TGTGCCAGCAGTCAGACATCCTACGAGCAGTACTTC. Protein sequence: CASSQTSYEQYF.

The chain joins TRBV5-5 to TRBJ1-5; D remains ambiguous. The CDR3 contains 15 residues. Per germline, CDR1 SGHKS and CDR2 YYEKEE (reference sequence). Trimming took 1 base from V and 0 from J, leaving 8 bases between them. The chain's CDR3 is CASSLFRNSNQPQHF. The CDR3 nucleotides are TGTGCCAGCAGCTTGTTTCGGAATAGCAATCAGCCCCAGCATTTT.

This chain links TRBV18 with TRBJ2-1; D is possibly TRBD1 or TRBD2 (5 bases each). This CDR3 comprises 17 residues. CDR1 is KGHSH, CDR2 LQKENI, per germline. V lost 2 bases and J 0 bases, leaving 14 bases between the germline ends. This chain's CDR3 is CASSPDTRGRSYNEQFF. CDR3 coding DNA: TGTGCCAGCTCACCAGACACCCGGGGACGCTCCTACAATGAGCAGTTCTTC. The full variable domain, with the rest looked up from reference TRBV18 and TRBJ2-1, is NAGVMQNPRHLVRRRGQEARLRCSPMKGHSHVYWYRQLPEEGLKFMVYLQKENIIDESGMPKERFSAEFPKEGPSILRIQQVVRGDSAAYFCASSPDTRGRSYNEQFFGPGTRLTVL.